The 13 T cell receptor beta chains given below trace back to one sample, sequenced in a study of blood T cell repertoires in COVID-19 (TCRdb year 2020). The library was made by the immunoSEQ multiplex PCR assay. Not all clones reach the TCRdb copy of this immuneACCESS table, which keeps in-frame sequences only. Checked studies attribute under half of the gap to unresolved V genes and leave the rest unexplained. The sample contains over 250,000 clones, around 84% of them found a single time. The biggest ten clones account for approximately 4.3% of the sample. Sequences were obtained from PBMCs or T cells enriched from blood (not recorded which). These receptors originate from a man aged 25-45 years with acute COVID-19.

This chain joins TRBV4-1 and TRBJ1-2; D gene ambiguous. The CDR3 contains 16 residues. V lost 4 bases and J 4 bases, leaving 19 bases between the germline ends. Germline lookup yields CDR1 MGHRA and CDR2 YSYEKL. The CDR3 DNA reads as TGCGCCAGCAGCCGCCTCCCTGGGCAGACCTCCTATGGCTACACCTTC. Its translation is CASSRLPGQTSYGYTF.

The genes are TRBV28 and TRBJ2-1; maybe TRBD1 (5 bases). The CDR3 consists of 16 residues. The germline V gene encodes CDR1 MDHEN and CDR2 SYDVKM. V lost 1 base to trimming and J lost 0 bases, with 10 bases between them. The CDR3 region has the DNA TGTGCCAGCAGTTTATATCAGGGCAGCTCCTACAATGAGCAGTTCTTC. It is translated as CASSLYQGSSYNEQFF.

This clone was seen many times. This CDR3 reads CASSPLPRDTQYF. The CDR3 region has the DNA TGTGCCAGCTCACCACTCCCTCGTGATACGCAGTATTTT. The V and J genes are TRBV18 and TRBJ2-3; no clear D gene. Looked up from germline, CDR1 is KGHSH and CDR2 is LQKENI. Trimming pared 1 base from V and 6 bases from J, leaving 8 bases between. This CDR3 spans 13 amino acids.

The J gene is TRBJ1-3, the V gene TRBV27, with unresolved D. V was cut by 2 bases and J by 1 base, with 3 bases left in between. This CDR3 has 13 amino acids. Germline-derived CDR1 and CDR2 are MNHEY and SMNVEV (reference sequence). CDR3 sequence: CASSLLSGNTIYF. The CDR3 coding sequence is TGTGCCAGCAGTTTACTATCTGGAAACACCATATATTTT.

This clone was recorded once. The V gene is TRBV7-2, the J gene TRBJ1-1; D is ambiguous. Trimming pared 1 base from V and 0 bases from J, leaving 9 bases between. Germline-derived CDR1 and CDR2 are SGHTA and FQGNSA. This CDR3 has 15 residues. The CDR3 protein is CASSLVPLLNTEAFF. CDR3 coding DNA: TGTGCCAGCAGCTTAGTCCCCCTCTTGAACACTGAAGCTTTCTTT.

This clone was detected a few times. This rearrangement joins TRBV29-1 to TRBJ2-4; D is unclear. This CDR3 spans 16 amino acids. Germline V CDR1 and CDR2: SQVTM, ANQGSEA. With 0 bases removed from V and 0 bases from J, the gap between germline ends came to 12 bases. The CDR3 spells CSVEDRSFLAKNIQYF. As DNA, the CDR3 is TGCAGCGTTGAAGATCGTAGCTTTCTAGCCAAAAACATTCAGTACTTC. Full variable domain (outside the CDR3, taken from reference TRBV29-1 and TRBJ2-4): SAVISQKPSRDICQRGTSLTIQCQVDSQVTMMFWYRQQPGQSLTLIATANQGSEATYESGFVIDKFPISRPNLTFSTLTVSNMSPEDSSIYLCSVEDRSFLAKNIQYFGAGTRLSVL.

The chain combines TRBV7-9 with TRBJ1-5; 11 nucleotides align to TRBD1. Looked up from germline, CDR1 is SEHNR and CDR2 is FQNEAQ (reference sequence). The CDR3 extends over 16 amino acids. Unmatched junction bases numbered 6, after V lost 7 bases and J lost 1 base. The CDR3 here is CASTKGDRGSNQPQHF. The DNA for the CDR3 is TGTGCCAGCACCAAAGGGGACAGGGGGAGCAATCAGCCCCAGCATTTT.

This clone was detected only a few times. This chain links TRBV10-1 with TRBJ2-3; 8 bases line up with TRBD2. Germline values: CDR1 WNHNN, CDR2 SYGVQD (reference sequence). There are 16 residues in the CDR3. Trimming removed 2 bases from V and 2 bases from J; junction bases left unmatched: 6. The CDR3 coding sequence is TGCGCCAGCAGTGAGATAAGCGGGGGATTCACAGATACGCAGTATTTT. It translates to CASSEISGGFTDTQYF.

The chain couples TRBV9 to TRBJ2-1; TRBD1 matches 7 bases. The germline CDR1 and CDR2 sequences are SGDLS and YYNGEE. V lost 0 bases, J lost 7 bases, and 4 bases stayed unmatched. The CDR3 runs to 14 residues. In nucleotides, the CDR3 is TGTGCCAGCAGCGTAGACAGGGGTGTAAATGAGCAGTTCTTC. It codes for CASSVDRGVNEQFF.

The chain is built from TRBV11-3 and TRBJ2-1; tentative D call: TRBD1 (5 bases). The CDR3 has 13 amino acids. V was cut by 1 base and J by 4 bases, with 5 bases left in between. Germline values: CDR1 SGHNT, CDR2 YENEEA. Here the CDR3 DNA reads TGTGCCAGCAGCTTAGGACAGTACAATGAGCAGTTCTTC. Its protein is CASSLGQYNEQFF.

About this clone: Distinct nucleotide sequences in the sample also encode this CDR3. V and J are TRBV7-9 and TRBJ1-1, with D hard to call. The CDR3 spans 13 residues. Trimming pared 5 bases from V and 1 base from J, leaving 8 bases between. The germline V gene encodes CDR1 SEHNR and CDR2 FQNEAQ (reference sequence). The CDR3 reads CASSLQANTEAFF. The CDR3 nucleotides are TGTGCCAGCAGCCTCCAGGCGAACACTGAAGCTTTCTTT.

Written as DNA, the CDR3 is TGTGCCAGCGGATTGTGGCGGGACAATCAGCCCCAGCATTTT. This translates into CASGLWRDNQPQHF. The gene calls are TRBV28 and TRBJ1-5, with no clear D. The germline gives CDR1 MDHEN, CDR2 SYDVKM. This CDR3 contains 14 residues. V was shortened by 8 bases and J by 3 bases, with 14 bases between the two germline ends.

V and J are TRBV19 and TRBJ1-3, with D perhaps TRBD1 (6 bases). The germline gives CDR1 LNHDA, CDR2 SQIVND (reference sequence). V was clipped by 6 bases and J by 0 bases, with 12 bases between them. This CDR3 contains 15 residues. The CDR3 coding sequence is TGTGCCAGTAGCATCGCAGGGGCCTCTGGAAACACCATATATTTT. Encoded protein: CASSIAGASGNTIYF.